This TCR beta chain appears in the sequencing data of a study of PD-L1 blockade in urothelial cancer. Whole-study results and caveats: Lower than median blood TCR clonality before treatment predicted better survival.

With regard to this clone: Its specificity is unknown.

Time point described: pretreatment peripheral blood. Every PCR got spiked synthetic TCR analog templates. Only in-frame clones appear in the TCRdb table, and some are missing; sequencing was by immunoSEQ multiplex PCR. The data hold approximately 48,000 clones, with approximately 90% observed a single time. CDR1 is SGHVS and CDR2 is FQNEAQ in the germline V gene. The CDR3 totals 16 residues. The V segment lost 5 bases and the J segment 0 bases; nucleotides outside the gene matches: 5. The specimen comprised PBMCs, sampled around atezolizumab (anti-PD-L1) treatment. The chain recombines TRBV7-8 with TRBJ2-2; 8 nucleotides agree with TRBD1. The sequence was obtained from a woman aged 60-70 years with urothelial cancer. The CDR3 region is CASSLGQGANTGELFF. CDR3 coding DNA: TGTGCCAGCAGCCTCGGACAGGGCGCGAACACCGGGGAGCTGTTTTTT. Complete variable domain (other parts from reference TRBV7-8 and TRBJ2-2): GAGVSQSPRYKVAKRGQDVALRCDPISGHVSLFWYQQALGQGPEFLTYFQNEAQLDKSGLPSDRFFAERPEGSVSTLKIQRTQQEDSAVYLCASSLGQGANTGELFFGEGSRLTVL.